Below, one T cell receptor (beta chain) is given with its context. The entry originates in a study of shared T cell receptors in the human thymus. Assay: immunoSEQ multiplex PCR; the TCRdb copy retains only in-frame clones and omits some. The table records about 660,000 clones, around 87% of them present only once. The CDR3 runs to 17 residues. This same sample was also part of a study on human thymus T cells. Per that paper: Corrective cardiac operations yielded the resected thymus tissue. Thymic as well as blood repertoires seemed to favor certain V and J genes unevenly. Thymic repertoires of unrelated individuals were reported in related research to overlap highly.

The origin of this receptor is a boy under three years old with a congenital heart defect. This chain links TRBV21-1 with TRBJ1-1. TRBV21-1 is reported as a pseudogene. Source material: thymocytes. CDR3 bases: TGTGCCAGCAGCATTCATCGGGAGGGCATTTTGAACACTGAAGCTTTCTTT. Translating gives CASSIHREGILNTEAFF.